This T cell receptor beta chain was observed in a study of cytomegalovirus exposure and HLA in healthy donors. Study information: Most donors, 70% to 85% of several hundred genotyped, fell in the Caucasian-associated ancestry cluster. Overall study findings and caveats: Previous analysis showed most TCR beta V segments were productive about 87% or about 30% of the time.

This PCR relied on a set of 60 Vbeta primers and 13 Jbeta primers. Sequenced by immunoSEQ multiplex PCR; TCRdb stores in-frame clones only, minus some. The sample records roughly 120,000 clones, about 80% being singletons. There are a few counts of this clone. Its antigen is not known. With 4 bases clipped from V and 5 bases from J, the junction kept 15 bases outside the gene matches. The V gene's germline CDR1 is LGHNA and CDR2 YNFKEQ. The CDR3 runs 17 residues. Healthy donors of bone marrow made up the group. The specimen was PBMCs. The sequence came from a woman aged 60-75 years in good health and CMV-seropositive. The chain uses TRBV4-2 and TRBJ2-7; 9 nucleotides match TRBD2. CDR3 sequence: CASSLLLGGGRGDEQYF. CDR3 coding DNA: TGTGCCAGCAGCCTACTCCTGGGGGGCGGGAGGGGGGACGAGCAGTACTTC.